The 4 T cell receptor beta chains below were found in one sample sequenced in a study of CD8 T cells in ankylosing spondylitis. Findings of the study overall: What seemed typical of ankylosing spondylitis blood was a TCR beta motif built from roughly eight highly homologous variants.

These receptors have no known antigen. TCRdb called the 5' RACE reads again in MiXCR, with one record for every CDR3 protein. The sample has 750,000 to 850,000 distinct CDR3 sequences; approximately 10% are singletons. Input material: blood, either unsorted or a sorted T cell fraction (not recorded which). The receptors were sampled from a male donor with ankylosing spondylitis.

The rearrangement links TRBV5-6 to TRBJ1-2; D may be TRBD1 (6 bases). Germline V gives CDR1 SGHDT, CDR2 YYEEEE. V lost 2 bases, J lost 3 bases, and 11 bases lay in between. The CDR3 sequence is 14 residues long. The CDR3 DNA reads TGTGCCAGCAGCTTTCCTCGACAGGACTATGGCTACACCTTC. Its protein product is CASSFPRQDYGYTF.

The chain recombines TRBV7-9 with TRBJ2-5, with D maybe TRBD1 (6 bases). The CDR3 covers 16 residues. The germline gives CDR1 SEHNR, CDR2 FQNEAQ (reference sequence). Trimming pared 3 bases from V and 2 bases from J, leaving 16 bases between. In nucleotides, the CDR3 is TGTGCCAGCAGCTTTCCCCCCACAGGGATTCAAGAGACCCAGTACTTC. This sequence encodes CASSFPPTGIQETQYF.

The chain is built from TRBV6-1 and TRBJ2-7; TRBD1 is a possible D gene (6 bases). Germline values: CDR1 MNHNS, CDR2 SASEGT. V was shortened by 2 bases and J by 4 bases, with 9 bases between the two germline ends. This CDR3 contains 13 residues. CDR3 amino acids: CASSERQVYEQYF. In DNA, the CDR3 is TGTGCCAGCAGTGAACGACAGGTTTACGAGCAGTACTTC.

This clonotype has only a few counts. The V gene is TRBV3-1, the J gene TRBJ2-7; no reliable D call. Per the germline V gene, CDR1 is LGHDT and CDR2 is YNNKEL (reference sequence). V lost 2 bases, J lost 7 bases, and 15 bases lay in between. CDR3 length: 14 residues. The DNA for the CDR3 is TGTGCCAGCAGCCAAAGCGCAGGCGCGGAAGAGCAGTACTTC. Translating it yields CASSQSAGAEEQYF.